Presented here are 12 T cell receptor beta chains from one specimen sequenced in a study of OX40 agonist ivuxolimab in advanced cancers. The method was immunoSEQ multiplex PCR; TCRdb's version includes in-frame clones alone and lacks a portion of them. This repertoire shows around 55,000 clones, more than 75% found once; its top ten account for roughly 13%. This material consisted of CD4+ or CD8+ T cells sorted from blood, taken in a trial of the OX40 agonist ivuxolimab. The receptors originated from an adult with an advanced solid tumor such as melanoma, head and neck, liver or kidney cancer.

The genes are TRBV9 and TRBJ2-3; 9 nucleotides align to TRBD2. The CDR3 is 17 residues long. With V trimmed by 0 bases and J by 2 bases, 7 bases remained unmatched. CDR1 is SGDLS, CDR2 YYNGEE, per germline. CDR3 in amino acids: CASSVGGGAIVTDTQYF. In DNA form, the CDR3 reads TGTGCCAGCAGCGTAGGCGGGGGGGCCATCGTCACAGATACGCAGTATTTT.

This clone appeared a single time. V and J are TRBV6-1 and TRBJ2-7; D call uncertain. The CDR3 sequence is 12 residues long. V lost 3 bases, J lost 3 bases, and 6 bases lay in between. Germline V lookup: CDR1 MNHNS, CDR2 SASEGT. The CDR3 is CASSDGNYEQYF. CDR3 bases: TGTGCCAGCAGTGACGGAAACTACGAGCAGTACTTC.

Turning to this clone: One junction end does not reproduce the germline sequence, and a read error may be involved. Here the CDR3 reads CASSIALNQPQHF. The CDR3 bases are TGTGCTAGTAGTATAGCCCTAAATCAGCCCCAGCATTTT. V is TRBV19 and J is TRBJ1-5; no firm D call. Per germline, CDR1 LNHDA and CDR2 SQIVND (reference sequence). CDR3 length: 13 residues.

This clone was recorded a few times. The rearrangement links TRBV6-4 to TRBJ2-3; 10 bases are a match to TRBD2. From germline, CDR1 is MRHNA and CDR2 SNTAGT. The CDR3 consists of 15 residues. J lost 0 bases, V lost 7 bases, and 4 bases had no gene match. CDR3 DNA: TGTGCCAGCACTCCGACTAGCGGGAGCACAGATACGCAGTATTTT. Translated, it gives CASTPTSGSTDTQYF.

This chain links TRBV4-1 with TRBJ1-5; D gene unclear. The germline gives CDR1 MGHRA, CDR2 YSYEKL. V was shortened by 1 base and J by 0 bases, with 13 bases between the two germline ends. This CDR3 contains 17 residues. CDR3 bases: TGCGCCAGCAGCCAAGTACTGAGTGGTTATAGCAATCAGCCCCAGCATTTT. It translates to CASSQVLSGYSNQPQHF.

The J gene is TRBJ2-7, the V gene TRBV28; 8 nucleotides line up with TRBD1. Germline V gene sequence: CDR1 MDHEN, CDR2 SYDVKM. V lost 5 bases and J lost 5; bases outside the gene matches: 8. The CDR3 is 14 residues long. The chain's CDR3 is CASSHPTGVHEQYF. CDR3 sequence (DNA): TGTGCCAGCAGTCATCCGACAGGGGTCCACGAGCAGTACTTC.

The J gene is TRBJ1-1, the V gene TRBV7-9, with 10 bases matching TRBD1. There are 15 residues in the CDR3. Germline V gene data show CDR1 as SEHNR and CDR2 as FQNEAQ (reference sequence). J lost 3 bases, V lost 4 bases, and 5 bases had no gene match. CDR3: CASSSPGQGYTEAFF. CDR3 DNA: TGTGCCAGCAGCTCCCCGGGACAGGGGTACACTGAAGCTTTCTTT.

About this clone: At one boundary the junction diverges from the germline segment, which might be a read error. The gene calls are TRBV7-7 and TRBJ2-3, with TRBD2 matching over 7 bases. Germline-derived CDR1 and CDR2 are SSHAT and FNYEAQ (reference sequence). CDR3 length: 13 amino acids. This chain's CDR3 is CASSLAVLDTQYF. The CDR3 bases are TGTGCTAGCAGTCTAGCGGTGCTCGATACGCAGTATTTT.

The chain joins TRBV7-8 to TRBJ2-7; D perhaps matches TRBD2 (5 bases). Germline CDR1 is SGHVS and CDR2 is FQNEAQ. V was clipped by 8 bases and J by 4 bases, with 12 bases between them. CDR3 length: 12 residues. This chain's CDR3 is CASLGDPYEQYF. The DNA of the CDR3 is TGTGCCAGCCTGGGAGACCCTTACGAGCAGTACTTC.

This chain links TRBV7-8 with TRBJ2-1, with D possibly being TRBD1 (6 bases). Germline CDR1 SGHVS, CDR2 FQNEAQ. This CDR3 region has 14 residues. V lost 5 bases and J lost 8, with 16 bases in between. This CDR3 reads CASSRWAGDDEQFF. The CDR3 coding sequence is TGTGCCAGCAGCCGATGGGCAGGGGATGATGAGCAGTTCTTC.

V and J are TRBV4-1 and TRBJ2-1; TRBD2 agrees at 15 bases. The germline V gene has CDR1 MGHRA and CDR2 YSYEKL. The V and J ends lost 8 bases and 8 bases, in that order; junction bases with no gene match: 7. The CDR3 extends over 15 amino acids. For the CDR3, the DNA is TGCGCCAGCTGCAGGACTAGCGGGGGGGTTGATGAGCAGTTCTTC. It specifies CASCRTSGGVDEQFF.

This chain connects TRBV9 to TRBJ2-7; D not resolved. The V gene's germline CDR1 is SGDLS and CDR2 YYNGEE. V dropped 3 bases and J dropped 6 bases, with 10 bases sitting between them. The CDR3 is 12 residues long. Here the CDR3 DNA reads TGTGCCAGCAGCGGGGGAACAGCCGAGCAGTACTTC. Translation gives CASSGGTAEQYF.